This record looks at one T cell receptor beta chain sequence and its context. The antigen is undetermined. Each CDR3 protein gets one entry after TCRdb re-called the 5' RACE reads with MiXCR. Of fewer than 650,000 distinct CDR3 sequences detected, about a fifth appear once; the ten largest clones hold about 8.7%. The V segment lost 0 bases and the J segment 5 bases; nucleotides outside the gene matches: 4. CDR1 SGDLS and CDR2 YYNGEE come from the germline V gene. The CDR3 is 14 amino acids. This entry comes from a study of T-cell memory formation after mild COVID-19. Study outcomes and limitations: Clones contracting across day 15 to 85 had a balanced CD4/CD8 profile; later expanding clones leaned CD4+.

The sample taken for sequencing was PBMCs or a T cell subset sorted from them (not recorded which). The clonotype was recovered from an adult woman who had mild COVID-19 (a few samples of this study predate the infection). Cell type and time point are not known. This chain links TRBV9 with TRBJ2-7; 8 bases agree with TRBD2. In DNA, the CDR3 is TGTGCCAGCAGCGTAGTAGGTAGCGGGAACGAGCAGTACTTC. This encodes CASSVVGSGNEQYF.